Listed here are 17 T cell receptor beta chains from one sample, sequenced in a study of blood T cell repertoires in COVID-19. Clones were read by immunoSEQ multiplex PCR, and TCRdb kept only the in-frame ones, dropping some. The data contain over 200,000 clones, 90% of them singletons. Sequenced: peripheral blood. These TCRs come from a man under 40 with COVID-19, enrolled during active disease.

The chain has TRBV28 and TRBJ2-3; 12 nucleotides align to TRBD2. This CDR3 has 17 residues. CDR1 is MDHEN, CDR2 SYDVKM, per germline. Losses at the gene ends were 4 bases for V and 6 bases for J; bases not matched to a gene: 11. CDR3 region: CASSSPRLAGDTDTQYF. CDR3 nucleotides: TGTGCCAGCAGTTCCCCTCGACTAGCGGGGGATACGGATACGCAGTATTTT. The whole variable domain, remainder taken from reference TRBV28 and TRBJ2-3, is DVKVTQSSRYLVKRTGEKVFLECVQDMDHENMFWYRQDPGLGLRLIYFSYDVKMKEKGDIPEGYSVSREKKERFSLILESASTNQTSMYLCASSSPRLAGDTDTQYFGPGTRLTVL.

The count of this clone is one. The genes are TRBV5-1 and TRBJ2-7; 7 nucleotides agree with TRBD1. Germline V gives CDR1 SGHRS, CDR2 YFSETQ. The CDR3 loop spans 16 amino acids. V shed 0 bases and J 3 bases; nucleotides not matched to a gene: 9. The CDR3 region is CASSLDKQGPNYEQYF. In DNA form, the CDR3 reads TGCGCCAGCAGCTTGGACAAACAGGGGCCCAACTACGAGCAGTACTTC.

The chain has TRBV19 and TRBJ1-1; D gene unclear. This CDR3 has 15 amino acids. In germline, CDR1 is LNHDA, CDR2 SQIVND (reference sequence). Trimming took 5 bases from V and 2 from J, leaving 15 bases between them. CDR3 in DNA: TGTGCCAGTAGTCTGTGGGCAGAGGGAAACACTGAAGCTTTCTTT. It specifies CASSLWAEGNTEAFF.

The chain has TRBV27 and TRBJ1-2; 10 nucleotides agree with TRBD1. Germline V gene data show CDR1 as MNHEY and CDR2 as SMNVEV (reference sequence). CDR3 length equals 14 residues. J lost 6 bases, V lost 5 bases, and 6 bases had no gene match. In DNA, the CDR3 is TGTGCCAGCAGTCGCGACAGGGGGCTAGATGGCTACACCTTC. This sequence encodes CASSRDRGLDGYTF.

V gene TRBV4-1 combines with J gene TRBJ1-2; tentative D call: TRBD1 (6 bases). Germline V gene sequence: CDR1 MGHRA, CDR2 YSYEKL. V was pared by 0 bases and J by 5 bases, with 13 bases between. The CDR3 spans 15 residues. CDR3 loop: CASSQDYRESYGYTF. CDR3 coding DNA: TGCGCCAGCAGCCAAGATTACAGGGAATCTTATGGCTACACCTTC.

This clone was seen a single time. The chain is built from TRBV6-2 or TRBV6-3 and TRBJ1-1; 8 positions match TRBD1. CDR3 length equals 15 residues. Germline lookup yields CDR1 MNHEY and CDR2 SVGEGT. Trimming took 2 bases from V and 6 from J; bases not matched to a gene: 8. The CDR3 bases are TGTGCCAGCAGTTACCCAGGACAGGGACGACCTGAAGCTTTCTTT. Its protein is CASSYPGQGRPEAFF.

This chain uses TRBV29-1 with TRBJ2-7, with TRBD1 matching 7 bases. V lost 4 bases to trimming and J lost 5 bases; unmatched junction nucleotides: 8. Looked up from germline, CDR1 is SQVTM and CDR2 is ANQGSEA. This CDR3 is built from 13 residues. This chain's CDR3 is CSVAGTEFNEQYF. CDR3 nucleotide sequence: TGCAGCGTTGCCGGGACAGAATTCAACGAGCAGTACTTC.

DNA for the CDR3: TGTGCCAGCAGCCCCACAGGGGCCTACGAGCAGTACTTC. Its translation is CASSPTGAYEQYF. The rearrangement links TRBV7-9 to TRBJ2-7; the match to TRBD1 covers 7 bases. V dropped 5 bases and J dropped 2; count of bases not matched to a gene: 3. The CDR3 consists of 13 residues. The germline CDR1 and CDR2 sequences are SEHNR and FQNEAQ (reference sequence). Based on the CDR3 plus reference TRBV7-9 and TRBJ2-7, the full variable domain is DTGVSQNPRHKITKRGQNVTFRCDPISEHNRLYWYRQTLGQGPEFLTYFQNEAQLEKSRLLSDRFSAERPKGSFSTLEIQRTEQGDSAMYLCASSPTGAYEQYFGPGTRLTVT.

The chain is built from TRBV5-4 and TRBJ2-1, with D perhaps matching TRBD1 (6 bases). The CDR3 runs to 13 residues. The germline V gene encodes CDR1 SGHNT and CDR2 YYREEE (reference sequence). The germline V and J ends were trimmed by 1 base and 8 bases, with 10 bases remaining between them. This CDR3 reads CASSLSQGDEQFF. The CDR3 nucleotides are TGTGCCAGCAGCTTGTCACAGGGAGATGAGCAGTTCTTC.

This clone was counted a few times. This sequence joins TRBV5-6 and TRBJ2-7; tentatively, D is TRBD1 (5 bases). V lost 2 bases and J 5 bases, leaving 17 bases between the germline ends. This CDR3 contains 15 residues. Germline CDR1 and CDR2: SGHDT and YYEEEE. DNA for the CDR3: TGTGCCAGCAGCTTAGCTGGGGCAATCGGAAACGAGCAGTACTTC. Amino acid sequence: CASSLAGAIGNEQYF.

The chain uses TRBV5-1 and TRBJ1-2; TRBD1 is a possible D gene (6 bases). This CDR3 has 14 amino acids. Trimming took off 2 bases at V and 2 bases at J, with 10 bases between the two ends. From germline, CDR1 is SGHRS and CDR2 YFSETQ. The CDR3 region is CASSLKQGNYGYTF. The CDR3 DNA sequence: TGCGCCAGCAGCTTAAAACAGGGAAACTATGGCTACACCTTC.

This chain uses TRBV18 with TRBJ1-5, with 9 nucleotides matching TRBD1. The germline V gene encodes CDR1 KGHSH and CDR2 LQKENI. V shed 2 bases, J shed 0 bases, and the junction held 11 bases outside the gene matches. The CDR3 sequence is 19 residues long. The CDR3 loop reads CASSPGQGTFVNSNQPQHF. In DNA, the CDR3 is TGTGCCAGCTCACCAGGACAGGGGACGTTCGTTAATAGCAATCAGCCCCAGCATTTT.

V usage is TRBV9 and J usage is TRBJ1-2; D perhaps matches TRBD1 (6 bases). V shed 3 bases and J shed 3 bases, with 12 bases lying between them. This CDR3 comprises 14 residues. Germline V lookup: CDR1 SGDLS, CDR2 YYNGEE. CDR3 coding DNA: TGTGCCAGCAGCGCCGGGACACAGGACTATGGCTACACCTTC. Its translation is CASSAGTQDYGYTF.

The rearrangement uses TRBV7-9 and TRBJ1-3, with unresolved D. Trimming removed 5 bases at V and 6 bases at J, with 17 bases between. Germline CDR1 SEHNR, CDR2 FQNEAQ (reference sequence). The CDR3 has 15 amino acids. The DNA of the CDR3 is TGTGCCAGCAGCCTCTTTCAGACTCCTCTAAACACCATATATTTT. Translation: CASSLFQTPLNTIYF.

This chain links TRBV2 with TRBJ2-6; 10 bases agree with TRBD1. V shed 11 bases, J shed 0 bases, and the junction held 10 bases outside the gene matches. CDR1 is SNHLY and CDR2 is FYNNEI in the germline V gene. The CDR3 is made up of 17 amino acids. The CDR3 DNA reads TGTGCCGGTGGACAGGGGGGGTTGGTCTCTGGGGCCAACGTCCTGACTTTC. This sequence encodes CAGGQGGLVSGANVLTF.

The gene calls are TRBV19 and TRBJ2-1; a possible D gene is TRBD1 (6 bases). V lost 3 bases, J lost 1 base, and 16 bases lay in between. The CDR3 loop spans 17 amino acids. The germline V gene encodes CDR1 LNHDA and CDR2 SQIVND (reference sequence). CDR3 bases: TGTGCCAGTAGTATTTTTGGTGGCAGGGGATCCTACAATGAGCAGTTCTTC. Its translation: CASSIFGGRGSYNEQFF. Looking up the rest from reference TRBV19 and TRBJ2-1 gives the full variable domain: DGGITQSPKYLFRKEGQNVTLSCEQNLNHDAMYWYRQDPGQGLRLIYYSQIVNDFQKGDIAEGYSVSREKKESFPLTVTSAQKNPTAFYLCASSIFGGRGSYNEQFFGPGTRLTVL.

This chain joins TRBV5-4 and TRBJ2-5; D might be TRBD1 (6 bases). CDR1 SGHNT and CDR2 YYREEE come from the germline V gene (reference sequence). V lost 10 bases, J lost 1 base, and 17 bases lay in between. The CDR3 contains 14 residues. Here the CDR3 reads CAGAATGSQETQYF. The CDR3 DNA reads TGTGCCGGCGCCGCTACAGGGTCCCAAGAGACCCAGTACTTC.